Given below is one TCR beta chain in context. This entry belongs to a study of blood T cell repertoires in COVID-19. Study details: Some COVID-19 samples were acute and others convalescent; all came from the United States, Italy and Spain. From T cells, B-cell-depleted T cells, or PBMCs came the material, which was cDNA or gDNA.

Sequencing was performed with immunoSEQ multiplex PCR; in TCRdb, only in-frame clones are kept and a portion is missing. The top ten hold 19% of the sample, which has about 40,000 clones, 85% to 90% seen once. After removal of 4 bases from V and 0 bases from J, the junction contained 6 bases not matched to a gene. The CDR3 runs 16 residues. Germline assignment: CDR1 MGHRA and CDR2 YSYEKL. The source material was peripheral blood. The chain carries TRBV4-1 and TRBJ2-1; 7 bases line up with TRBD2. This TCR was recovered from a man in his fifties or sixties in a cohort sampled during active COVID-19. CDR3 amino acids: CASSPPSGRSYNEQFF. CDR3 bases: TGCGCCAGCAGCCCCCCTAGCGGCCGCTCCTACAATGAGCAGTTCTTC.